The rows below give T cell receptor beta chains drawn from one sample of a study of radiation and T cells in renal cell carcinoma. Measured with immunoSEQ multiplex PCR; TCRdb has only the in-frame clones, and not every one. The sample includes about 74,000 clones, 80% to 90% of them seen just once. The starting material was blood, obtained from a patient whose treatment included radiotherapy and nephrectomy. These receptors were taken from a woman in her 70s with renal cell carcinoma. CDR3s include the opening cysteine and the closing phenylalanine or tryptophan. The D gene is left open where the match is weak. Size values are once, few and many counts, or a class for expanded clones, and some rows have none.

j_call | d_call | v_call | clone_size | cdr3_aa | cdr3_nt
TRBJ2-5 | TRBD1 | TRBV27 | NA | CASRDRGLPETQYF | TGTGCCAGCCGGGACAGGGGTCTTCCAGAGACCCAGTACTTC
TRBJ2-5 | NA | TRBV19 | NA | CASSIGRPNQETQYF | TGTGCCAGTAGTATAGGGAGACCTAACCAAGAGACCCAGTACTTC
TRBJ1-1 | TRBD1 | TRBV30 | few | CASDRGPDQTEAFF | TGTGCCTCGGACAGGGGCCCAGATCAGACTGAAGCTTTCTTT
TRBJ2-4 | NA | TRBV7-2 | NA | CASSSGAKNIQYF | TGTGCCAGCAGCTCTGGAGCCAAAAACATTCAGTACTTC
TRBJ1-2 | NA | TRBV6-1 | NA | CASSEVAVNYGYTF | TGTGCCAGCAGTGAAGTGGCAGTCAACTATGGCTACACCTTC
TRBJ1-4 | NA | TRBV19 | NA | CASSIMGATNEKLFF | TGTGCCAGTAGTATAATGGGGGCAACTAATGAAAAACTGTTTTTT
TRBJ2-3 | NA | TRBV5-1 | NA | CASSLSVRDKHPTDTQYF | TGCGCCAGCAGCTTGTCGGTCCGCGACAAACACCCCACAGATACGCAGTATTTT
TRBJ1-1 | NA | TRBV2 | NA | CASSGTVPRPSLVAEAFF | TGTGCCAGCAGTGGTACGGTCCCTAGACCGAGCCTCGTCGCTGAAGCTTTCTTT
TRBJ2-7 | NA | TRBV7-2 | NA | CASSLGTGSSYEQYF | TGTGCCAGCAGCTTAGGAACAGGGTCCTCCTACGAGCAGTACTTC
TRBJ2-2 | NA | TRBV18 | NA | CASSPRAPGTGELFF | TGTGCCAGCTCACCCCGGGCCCCGGGGACCGGGGAGCTGTTTTTT
TRBJ2-3 | NA | TRBV28 | NA | CASSLISEDTQYF | TGTGCCAGCAGTTTAATCTCGGAGGATACGCAGTATTTT
TRBJ1-2 | TRBD1 | TRBV4-3 | NA | CASSQDRGQVGYTF | TGCGCCAGCAGCCAAGATAGGGGGCAAGTTGGCTACACCTTC
TRBJ2-7 | TRBD1 | TRBV18 | NA | CASSPTGDEQYF | TGTGCCAGCTCGCCGACAGGGGACGAGCAGTACTTC
TRBJ2-7 | NA | TRBV9 | NA | CASSPRAGRHEQYF | TGTGCCAGCAGCCCCCGTGCAGGGAGGCACGAGCAGTACTTC
TRBJ2-1 | TRBD2 | TRBV7-9 | few | CASSQPLAGGSSYNEQFF | TGTGCCAGCAGCCAACCACTAGCGGGGGGGAGCTCCTACAATGAGCAGTTCTTC
TRBJ1-3 | NA | TRBV6-1 | NA | CASSESGAGNTIYF | TGTGCCAGCAGTGAGTCAGGGGCTGGAAACACCATATATTTT
TRBJ1-6 | NA | TRBV25-1 | NA | CASRGTPYNSPLHF | TGTGCCAGCAGGGGGACACCCTATAATTCACCCCTCCACTTT
TRBJ1-6 | TRBD1 | TRBV15 | NA | CATSPRQGANNSPLHF | TGTGCCACCAGCCCCCGACAGGGGGCAAATAATTCACCCCTCCACTTT
TRBJ1-1 | NA | TRBV5-5 | NA | CASSGTGRTLAFF | TGTGCCAGCAGCGGGACCGGACGGACTTTGGCTTTCTTT
TRBJ1-5 | TRBD1 | TRBV7-2 | NA | CASSRDRGRGQPQHF | TGTGCCAGCAGCCGGGACAGGGGGCGAGGTCAGCCCCAGCATTTT
TRBJ1-1 | NA | TRBV28 | NA | CASSRLTEAFF | TGTGCCAGCAGTAGATTGACTGAAGCTTTCTTT
TRBJ2-1 | NA | TRBV19 | NA | CASSIDRRAGDEQFF | TGTGCCAGTAGTATAGATCGCCGCGCAGGCGATGAGCAGTTCTTC
TRBJ1-1 | NA | TRBV19 | NA | CASSMAPGGLGNTEAFF | TGTGCCAGTAGTATGGCCCCGGGGGGCCTGGGGAACACTGAAGCTTTCTTT
TRBJ2-5 | NA | TRBV7-9 | NA | CASSLFLRREETQYF | TGTGCCAGCAGCTTATTCCTGCGCCGTGAAGAGACCCAGTACTTC
TRBJ1-2 | NA | TRBV7-3 | NA | CASSPPQGYYGYTF | TGTGCCAGCAGCCCCCCCCAAGGGTACTATGGCTACACCTTC
TRBJ2-6 | NA | TRBV5-1 | NA | CASSLNRRDGLSSGANVLTF | TGCGCCAGCAGCTTGAATCGTCGGGACGGCCTTAGCTCTGGGGCCAACGTCCTGACTTTC
TRBJ1-1 | TRBD1 | TRBV19 | once | CASIQTGSVTEAFF | TGTGCCAGTATTCAGACAGGGTCTGTCACTGAAGCTTTCTTT
TRBJ2-3 | TRBD2 | TRBV6-6 | NA | CASSYPRGGDTQYF | TGTGCCAGCAGTTACCCCCGGGGAGGGGATACGCAGTATTTT
TRBJ2-5 | NA | TRBV4-2 | NA | CASSQGGQQETQYF | TGTGCCAGCAGCCAAGGCGGCCAGCAAGAGACCCAGTACTTC
TRBJ2-1 | NA | TRBV6-5 | NA | CASSSGVRGYNEQFF | TGTGCCAGCAGCTCAGGGGTAAGGGGATACAATGAGCAGTTCTTC
TRBJ1-2 | NA | TRBV6-5 | NA | CASSSERQLTNYGYTF | TGTGCCAGCAGTTCAGAACGACAGCTCACTAACTATGGCTACACCTTC
TRBJ1-6 | NA | TRBV19 | NA | CASSEERNSPLHF | TGTGCCAGTAGTGAAGAGAGAAATTCACCCCTCCACTTT
TRBJ1-6 | NA | TRBV27 | NA | CAIKQGYNSPLHF | TGTGCCATCAAACAGGGCTATAATTCACCCCTCCACTTT
TRBJ1-1 | NA | TRBV7-2 | NA | CASSLVTGNTEAFF | TGTGCCAGCAGCTTAGTTACAGGGAACACTGAAGCTTTCTTT
TRBJ1-3 | TRBD1 | TRBV27 | NA | CASSSWTGGNTIYF | TGTGCCAGCAGTTCCTGGACAGGTGGAAACACCATATATTTT
TRBJ2-7 | NA | TRBV6-1 | NA | CASSEATSEQYF | TGTGCCAGCAGTGAAGCGACTTCCGAGCAGTACTTC
TRBJ2-7 | TRBD2 | TRBV7-3 | NA | CASSEGGQGTYEQYF | TGTGCCAGCAGCGAGGGAGGGCAGGGAACCTACGAGCAGTACTTC
TRBJ1-4 | NA | TRBV15 | NA | CATSRGDSSNEKLFF | TGTGCCACCAGCAGAGGCGACAGCTCCAATGAAAAACTGTTTTTT
TRBJ2-2 | NA | TRBV9 | NA | CASQARVATGELFF | TGTGCCAGCCAAGCCCGGGTAGCAACCGGGGAGCTGTTTTTT
TRBJ1-3 | NA | TRBV5-6 | NA | CASSLGPTSSSGNTIYF | TGTGCCAGCAGCTTGGGACCGACATCGAGCTCTGGAAACACCATATATTTT
TRBJ2-7 | NA | TRBV7-2 | NA | CASSLMAGNSYEQYF | TGTGCCAGCAGCTTAATGGCGGGGAACTCCTACGAGCAGTACTTC
TRBJ2-7 | NA | TRBV5-6 | NA | CASSLPGPGSYEQYF | TGTGCCAGCAGCTTGCCGGGCCCAGGCTCCTACGAGCAGTACTTC
TRBJ1-3 | NA | TRBV5-8 | NA | CASSLVPGSSGNTIYF | TGTGCCAGCAGCCTGGTGCCAGGTTCCTCTGGAAACACCATATATTTT
TRBJ1-2 | NA | TRBV30 | few | CAWSPGIGAGYTF | TGTGCCTGGAGCCCTGGGATCGGGGCGGGCTACACCTTC
TRBJ1-2 | NA | TRBV28 | NA | CASSPLQGGYTF | TGTGCCAGCAGTCCCCTCCAGGGCGGCTACACCTTC
TRBJ1-1 | NA | TRBV9 | NA | CASSVAGGVTTAGPFF | TGTGCCAGCAGCGTAGCTGGGGGGGTAACCACTGCGGGACCTTTCTTT
TRBJ1-5 | NA | TRBV10-1 | NA | CAPPPASNQPQHF | TGCGCCCCACCCCCAGCCAGCAATCAGCCCCAGCATTTT
TRBJ1-1 | TRBD1 | TRBV7-8 | NA | CASSSPGQGEVNTEAFF | TGTGCCAGCAGCTCACCCGGACAGGGGGAGGTGAACACTGAAGCTTTCTTT
TRBJ1-2 | NA | TRBV2 | NA | CASRWSITDNYGYTF | TGTGCCAGCAGATGGTCCATCACGGACAACTATGGCTACACCTTC
TRBJ2-1 | TRBD1 | TRBV18 | NA | CATRQGAVTYNEQFF | TGTGCCACCAGACAGGGGGCTGTAACCTACAATGAGCAGTTCTTC
TRBJ2-3 | NA | TRBV28 | once | CASSLRAVSTDTQYF | TGTGCCAGCAGTTTACGGGCTGTTTCCACAGATACGCAGTATTTT
TRBJ2-5 | TRBD2 | TRBV5-1 | NA | CASSLVASGGDPQETQYF | TGCGCCAGCAGCTTGGTGGCTAGCGGGGGGGACCCCCAAGAGACCCAGTACTTC
TRBJ2-2 | NA | TRBV9 | NA | CASSVSGTGELFF | TGTGCCAGCAGCGTAAGTGGAACCGGGGAGCTGTTTTTT
TRBJ1-2 | TRBD1 | TRBV9 | NA | CASSPEDRGLYGYTF | TGTGCCAGCAGCCCAGAGGACAGGGGGCTCTATGGCTACACCTTC
TRBJ1-5 | NA | TRBV19 | NA | CASTRRAGTFIQPQHF | TGTGCCAGTACCCGACGGGCGGGGACTTTCATTCAGCCCCAGCATTTT
TRBJ2-5 | NA | TRBV2 | NA | CASSEVGLQETQYF | TGTGCCAGCAGTGAAGTAGGACTCCAAGAGACCCAGTACTTC
TRBJ1-6 | NA | TRBV2 | NA | CASSVASHSPLHF | TGTGCCAGCAGTGTGGCTTCCCATTCACCCCTCCACTTT
TRBJ1-5 | NA | TRBV7-2 | once | CASSLAGNSNQPQHF | TGTGCCAGCAGCTTAGCCGGCAATAGCAATCAGCCCCAGCATTTT
TRBJ1-5 | NA | TRBV7-8 | NA | CASSVDRNQPQHF | TGTGCCAGCAGCGTAGACCGCAATCAGCCCCAGCATTTT